This entry is about one TCR beta chain. Its antigen is unidentified. The data stem from a study of resident and recirculating memory T cells in vitiligo. Study-level background: Samples were epidermis from two lesional and two nonlesional sites, plus PBMCs.

The repertoire was sequenced with immunoSEQ multiplex PCR; TCRdb's copy has only in-frame clones and lacks some. The data contain 39,000 or so clones, 80% to 95% of them singletons. Study results and caveats: No single dominant TCR clone appeared; lesion clonality varied.

Trimming removed 3 bases at V and 2 bases at J, with 14 bases between. Germline loops: CDR1 MNHEY, CDR2 SMNVEV (reference sequence). The CDR3 sequence is 15 residues long. Sequenced input: blood. The clonotype comes from a male donor with vitiligo. The gene calls are TRBV27 and TRBJ2-7; tentative D call: TRBD1 (5 bases). The CDR3 is CASSLKGLGTYEQYF. In DNA, the CDR3 is TGTGCCAGCAGTTTGAAGGGGCTGGGGACCTACGAGCAGTACTTC.